This T cell receptor (beta chain) was captured by sequencing in a study of blood T cell repertoires in COVID-19. CDR1 SNHLY and CDR2 FYNNEI come from the germline V gene. The CDR3 length is 15 residues. In regard to this clone: The junction differs from germline at one of its ends, possibly a read error.

Generated by immunoSEQ multiplex PCR, the TCRdb table keeps only in-frame clones and is missing some. In the table there are under 150,000 clones, about three quarters of which are singletons. The J gene is TRBJ2-3, the V gene TRBV2, with D possibly matching TRBD2 (5 bases). Material: PBMCs or T cells enriched from blood (not recorded which). The clonotype originates from a woman aged 45 to 65 who had recovered from COVID-19. CDR3 in DNA: TGTGCCAGCAGAGAAGAGACACTAGGCACAGATACGCAGTATTTT. This gives the protein CASREETLGTDTQYF.